This TCR beta chain was sequenced in a study of neurological immune-mediated disorders. This clonotype was detected ten times or more. TCRdb ran MiXCR on the 5' RACE reads and lists one entry per CDR3 protein. The sample consists of roughly 48,000 distinct CDR3 sequences, over 5.5% of them appearing once. Germline V gives CDR1 MNHEY, CDR2 SVGAGI. The CDR3 runs 14 residues. V shed 3 bases and J shed 7 bases, with 12 bases lying between them. This clonotype originated in a woman aged 18-29 years with multiple sclerosis. This chain joins TRBV6-5 and TRBJ1-4, with a possible D match to TRBD1 (5 bases). The sample consisted of CD4+ T cells from blood. The CDR3 loop is CASSYNRRSEKLFF. CDR3 DNA: TGTGCCAGCAGTTATAACAGGCGTAGTGAAAAACTGTTTTTT.